This entry describes one T cell receptor (beta chain). Its target is not known. The data originate from a study of beta chain features in type 1 diabetes. Expressed TCRB transcripts were sequenced, since all the RNA that had been isolated was reverse transcribed. TCRdb's table, derived via immunoSEQ multiplex PCR, lists solely in-frame clones and lacks some. The data show 310,000 or so clones, with roughly a tenth seen just once and around 1% held by the top ten. General study findings and limits: TCRB CDR3 length was moderately but significantly reduced in all four CD4+ subsets of Type 1 diabetes patients. Type 1 diabetes patients had fewer VDJ junction insertions and more deletions.

Between the trimmed V and J ends, which lost 4 bases and 4 bases, there was a span of 10 bases. CDR1 and CDR2 (germline): SNHLY, FYNNEI. The CDR3 has 13 amino acids. The V call is TRBV2, the J call TRBJ2-5; the D is unclear. This receptor was obtained from a man under 40 with type 1 diabetes. Sequenced input: central memory CD4+ T cells from blood. The CDR3 bases are TGTGCCAGCAGTGTTCTCGTCGGAGAGACCCAGTACTTC. It codes for CASSVLVGETQYF.